This TCR beta chain was profiled in a study of T cells in Graves' hyperthyroidism and ophthalmopathy (dated by TCRdb to between 2018 and 2021). Concerning the study at large: Peripheral blood was sampled at the time of initial diagnosis, prior to any treatment. A discovery cohort of about a hundred patients, fewer than 50 with Graves' ophthalmopathy and about 58 with stable Graves' hyperthyroidism, was used to find distinguishing TCR V-J signatures. Whether ophthalmopathy could be predicted prospectively was tested in an independent validation cohort made up of under 20 hyperthyroidism patients plus 17 patients who later progressed to ophthalmopathy. The 100 discovery patients were divided at random into training and test sets in a 7:3 ratio. In addition, the study compared T-cell repertoires in thyroid tissue and in blood from about six Graves' hyperthyroidism patients. Once sampling was done, hyperthyroidism patients were given methimazole at a starting dose of 30 mg daily, whereas ophthalmopathy patients were given high-dose intravenous methylprednisolone. According to the paper, TCR Vbeta CDR3 sequencing was carried out on approximately 140 peripheral blood samples, which came from fewer than 50 ophthalmopathy, some 73 hyperthyroidism and 17 progressor patients.

What the authors observed across the whole study: No statistical method was used to set the sample size in advance, and investigators knew the group allocation. In validation, the model predicted progression to ophthalmopathy a median of roughly six months before onset, with approximately 70% sensitivity and 72.22% specificity. A model built on a 13 V-J signature distinguished ophthalmopathy from stable hyperthyroidism, reaching around 90% sensitivity and around 81% specificity in cross-validation and 80%/75% in testing. Most expanded thyroid clonotypes (frequency above 0.001) were also found in blood, which suggests that blood repertoires may mirror thyroid immune responses.

The cysteine opens and the phenylalanine closes a CDR3 of 15 amino acids. Just CDR3 DNA is preserved here, 45 bases in frame from base 1. From the germline V gene, CDR1 is MDHEN and CDR2 is SYDVKM. V drops 3 bases and J drops 6 bases, leaving 15 bases in between. TCR beta CDR3 regions were amplified from RNA transcripts. A first-round RT-PCR of the TCR CDR3 used the HTBI primer set with the Qiagen OneStep RT-PCR kit. The libraries were constructed in a second round of multiplex PCR and then size-selected and purified. The libraries were sequenced on an Illumina HiSeq2000 using paired-end 100 bp reads. The source study handled its data this way. SOAPnuke was used to process the raw data, throwing out any read that contained adapters or uncalled bases, had a mean Phred below 15, or lacked an exact constant-primer or identifier match. High-quality paired reads were merged using COPE v1.2.5, and each unique nucleotide sequence was defined as a clonotype. MiTCR v1.1 was used to align clonotypes to the IMGT TRBV, TRBD and TRBJ reference segments. Only V-J combinations with frequency above 0.0001, covering 99% to 99.2% of repertoires, were analysed. A TCS score was defined as the ratio of F50 (clonal expansion) to E x V (chaos), with BLOSUM62-based TCRdist applied between CDR3 peptides within each V-J. Welch's t-statistics and random forest reduced roughly 530 V-J features to 13, which were used in a naive Bayes classifier (R e1071). TCRdb reprocessing: public reads trimmed at Q25 with fastp, clones called with MiXCR, in-frame beta chains kept. Here each entry gathers all rows of one CDR3 protein and keeps the most common genes and DNA. Here the V and J calls rest on TCRdb's processing, not on the authors' analysis. Recorded for this sample are roughly 500,000 distinct CDR3 sequences; approximately 14% of them occurred a single time. Roughly 6.2% of the sample is in the top ten clones.

This clonotype was seen many times. This clone's antigen is unknown. Base qualities are not provided; no much larger clone lies one nucleotide away. Hyperthyroidism patients were newly diagnosed, with disease duration under 2 months, and aged 18 to 65 years. Any patient with an uncontrolled infection, another autoimmune disease, pregnancy or lactation was excluded. Diagnoses were based on clinical symptoms, serum thyroxine and TRAb, thyroid ultrasound and orbital computed tomography. For progressor patients, blood was drawn at the first diagnosis of hyperthyroidism, before any ophthalmopathy symptoms had appeared. PBMCs were separated from 10 ml of fresh peripheral blood using Ficoll-Paque density gradient centrifugation. Progressor patients were defined as those initially diagnosed with Graves' hyperthyroidism in whom ophthalmopathy developed during follow-up. Trizol reagent was used to extract total RNA, and RNA quality was then checked on an Agilent 2100 Bioanalyzer.

The sequence was collected from a woman in her 30s with Graves' hyperthyroidism that later progressed to Graves' ophthalmopathy. The sequenced sample was blood. The chain is made from TRBV28 and TRBJ1-5; D gene: possibly TRBD1, on 5 matching bases. The CDR3 protein is CASSFEGRGSQPQHF. The sequence in DNA is TGTGCCAGCAGTTTCGAGGGACGGGGCAGTCAGCCCCAGCATTTT.